This T cell receptor beta chain was captured in a study of vaccination effects on CD4 cells after COVID-19. V lost 4 bases, J lost 0 bases, and 6 bases stayed unmatched. The CDR3 contains 15 residues. Germline CDR1 reads MDHEN; CDR2 reads SYDVKM. Before sequencing, viral peptide pools were used by the ViraFEST assay to expand antigen-specific CD4+ T cells. Following 10 days of culture, CD4+ T cells were isolated. Two doses of either BNT162b2 or mRNA-1273 were given to each participant. The table came from immunoSEQ multiplex PCR; TCRdb's copy has only in-frame clones and leaves some out. In the table there are 25,000 to 30,000 clones, 80% of which are singletons. Details on this clone: The antigen is undetermined.

The source of this sequence is a human donor who received a COVID-19 vaccine. Some clones in this sample may be carry-over from other donors' samples. The V call is TRBV28, the J call TRBJ2-7; 7 bases line up with TRBD1. Sequences were derived from CD4+ T cells from PBMCs cultured with SARS-CoV-2 spike peptides, sampled after COVID-19 vaccination. CDR3 loop: CASSSGTESSYEQYV. DNA of the CDR3: TGTGCCAGCAGTTCCGGGACAGAGAGCTCCTACGAGCAGTACGTC.